These T cell receptor beta chains were read from a single sample in a study of blood T cell repertoires in COVID-19. This table comes from immunoSEQ multiplex PCR, and its TCRdb copy is limited to in-frame clones, with some not included. The table records roughly 50,000 clones, over 75% of them present only once. The material sequenced was peripheral blood. These TCRs come from a woman in her sixties or seventies with active COVID-19. CDR3s include the opening cysteine and the closing phenylalanine or tryptophan. D genes are given only for firm matches. Not every row has a clone size; where given, it reads once, few, many or a size class.

j_gene | abundance | d_gene | v_gene | CDR3nt | CDR3aa
TRBJ1-2 | NA | NA | TRBV6-5 | TGTGCCAGCCGGGGTGGGGGGACCTATGGCTACACCTTC | CASRGGGTYGYTF
TRBJ2-3 | NA | TRBD1 | TRBV10-3 | TGTGCCATCAAGACAGGGGATCATGATACGCAGTATTTT | CAIKTGDHDTQYF
TRBJ2-5 | NA | NA | TRBV10-3 | TGTGCCACCGGACTTAAAGAGACCCAGTACTTC | CATGLKETQYF
TRBJ1-1 | NA | TRBD1 | TRBV25-1 | TGTGCCAGCGGACAGGGGGTTACTGAAGCTTTCTTT | CASGQGVTEAFF
TRBJ1-3 | NA | NA | TRBV2 | TGTGCCAGCAGTTCACAGGGAAACACCATATATTTT | CASSSQGNTIYF
TRBJ1-4 | NA | TRBD1 | TRBV4-1 | TGCGCCAGCAGCCAAGGACAGGGAGCAAGGGAAAAACTGTTTTTT | CASSQGQGAREKLFF
TRBJ1-4 | NA | TRBD1 | TRBV2 | TGTGCCAGCAGTGCCGGGACAGGGCTTGAAAAACTGTTTTTT | CASSAGTGLEKLFF
TRBJ1-1 | NA | NA | TRBV9 | TGTGCCAGCAGCGGTGGACAGATGAACACTGAAGCTTTCTTT | CASSGGQMNTEAFF
TRBJ2-3 | NA | TRBD2 | TRBV2 | TGTGCCAGCGGTTCCCGGGACTACACAGATACGCAGTATTTT | CASGSRDYTDTQYF
TRBJ2-7 | NA | NA | TRBV3-1/TRBV3-2 | TGTGCCAGCAGCCAACAGGGAAGAAACTACGAGCAGTACTTC | CASSQQGRNYEQYF
TRBJ1-4 | once | NA | TRBV5-1 | TGCGCCAGCAGCTTGGCCGCGAGTGCAACTAATGAAAAACTGTTTTTT | CASSLAASATNEKLFF
TRBJ2-7 | NA | NA | TRBV9 | TGTGCCAGCAGCCCCATAGACAGGATCTCCTACGAGCAGTACTTC | CASSPIDRISYEQYF
TRBJ2-7 | NA | NA | TRBV12-3/TRBV12-4 | TGTGCCAGCAGTTCAACGGGTCGGGAGCAGTACTTC | CASSSTGREQYF